The clone carrying this TCR beta chain occurred many times. Its antigen is unidentified. V trimming: 4 bases; J trimming: 5 bases; junction bases outside the gene matches: 12. Germline lookup yields CDR1 SGHRS and CDR2 YFSETQ. CDR3 length equals 16 residues. The data are from a study of response to subunit inactivated influenza vaccine. Overall study results and limits: The authors proposed limited new T cell recruitment per seasonal influenza vaccination.

TCRdb fed the RT-PCR reads into MiXCR, producing one record per CDR3 protein. Of about 700,000 distinct CDR3 sequences detected, more than 15% appear once; the ten largest clones hold around a tenth. This chain links TRBV5-1 with TRBJ2-1; 7 bases fit TRBD2. The sequence was collected from a man aged 50 or older who received an inactivated influenza vaccine. The sample was PBMCs from blood, taken 12 days after vaccination. CDR3 amino acids: CASSPGGLGENNEQFF. CDR3 DNA sequence: TGCGCCAGCAGCCCTGGAGGACTAGGAGAAAACAATGAGCAGTTCTTC.